One and the same sample provided the 15 T cell receptor beta chains below, sequenced in a study of blood T cells in healthy people across ages. A second about 6 to 12 cycle PCR used barcoded and J-beta primers. Via MiXCR, TCRdb re-called the 5' RACE reads, giving one row per CDR3 protein. This sample has about 1.8 million distinct CDR3 sequences, with less than 50% found just once. The sequencing sample was made of blood. Receptors were obtained from a woman aged 40 to 50 in good health.

The V and J genes are TRBV7-2 and TRBJ2-3; 8 bases match TRBD1. The V gene's germline CDR1 is SGHTA and CDR2 FQGNSA. The CDR3 covers 16 residues. Trimming took 8 bases from V and 4 from J; bases not matched to a gene: 14. CDR3 DNA: TGTGCCAGCGGCGCCAACATACCAGGGGGCGCAGATACGCAGTATTTT. Its translation: CASGANIPGGADTQYF.

The chain joins TRBV7-9 to TRBJ1-1; 10 nucleotides line up with TRBD1. Trimming removed 5 bases from V and 5 bases from J; junction bases left unmatched: 5. The V gene's germline CDR1 is SEHNR and CDR2 FQNEAQ (reference sequence). This CDR3 contains 14 residues. Here the CDR3 reads CASSAGTGVTEAFF. Written as DNA, the CDR3 is TGTGCCAGCAGCGCTGGGACAGGGGTAACTGAAGCTTTCTTT.

This chain uses TRBV6-2 or TRBV6-3 with TRBJ2-1; 9 bases match TRBD1. With V trimmed by 4 bases and J by 7 bases, 8 bases remained unmatched. Germline assignment: CDR1 MNHEY and CDR2 SVGEGT. The CDR3 has 15 residues. The CDR3 spells CASSFGDRVFNEQFF. CDR3 nucleotide sequence: TGTGCCAGCAGTTTTGGGGACAGGGTGTTTAATGAGCAGTTCTTC.

In this sample, this clonotype turned up a few times. The chain is built from TRBV20-1 and TRBJ2-7, with 13 bases matching TRBD2. The DNA end lines up better with TRBJ2-5; the J call may be wrong. The CDR3 sequence is 14 residues long. From germline, CDR1 is DFQATT and CDR2 SNEGSKA (reference sequence). CDR3 amino acids: CSARGLAGPRTQYF. The CDR3 DNA reads TGCAGTGCTAGGGGACTAGCGGGACCGAGGACCCAGTACTTC.

J is TRBJ2-1 and V is TRBV20-1; D gene uncertain. The V gene's germline CDR1 is DFQATT and CDR2 SNEGSKA (reference sequence). This CDR3 has 13 amino acids. The ends were cut back, 3 bases at V and 7 bases at J, with 13 bases in the middle. In DNA, the CDR3 is TGCAGTGCTAGTGGTGTTAAAGGGAATGAGCAGTTCTTC. Translation gives CSASGVKGNEQFF.

The chain recombines TRBV20-1 with TRBJ2-7; D gene ambiguous. The J call may be mistaken, given a closer DNA end match to TRBJ2-5. There are 13 residues in the CDR3. From germline, CDR1 is DFQATT and CDR2 SNEGSKA (reference sequence). The CDR3 here is CSARGLGVETQYF. The CDR3 DNA reads as TGCAGTGCTAGAGGCCTAGGAGTCGAGACCCAGTACTTC.

There are a few counts of this clonotype. The chain carries TRBV12-3 or TRBV12-4 and TRBJ2-3; a weak D match, TRBD2 (6 bases). This CDR3 has 13 residues. With 2 bases removed from V and 5 bases from J, the gap between germline ends came to 8 bases. CDR3 protein: CASSLLARDTQYF. As DNA, the CDR3 is TGTGCCAGCAGTTTACTAGCGAGAGATACGCAGTATTTT.

J is TRBJ1-2 and V is TRBV20-1; 8 bases fit TRBD1. The V segment lost 0 bases and the J segment 8 bases; nucleotides outside the gene matches: 11. The germline V gene has CDR1 DFQATT and CDR2 SNEGSKA (reference sequence). This CDR3 has 15 amino acids. CDR3 in amino acids: CSARDGQGAQGGYTF. DNA for the CDR3: TGCAGTGCTAGAGATGGGCAGGGGGCACAAGGGGGCTACACCTTC.

This clonotype has a count of ten or more. The chain carries TRBV29-1 and TRBJ2-5; D possibly matches TRBD1 or TRBD2 (5 bases each). Trimming stripped 1 base from V and 4 bases from J, with 7 bases between. Germline assignment: CDR1 SQVTM and CDR2 ANQGSEA. The CDR3 spans 12 residues. The CDR3 bases are TGCAGCGTTGAAGCTGGGGGAGAGACCCAGTACTTC. It yields the protein CSVEAGGETQYF. The full variable domain, its missing parts supplied by reference TRBV29-1 and TRBJ2-5, is SAVISQKPSRDICQRGTSLTIQCQVDSQVTMMFWYRQQPGQSLTLIATANQGSEATYESGFVIDKFPISRPNLTFSTLTVSNMSPEDSSIYLCSVEAGGETQYFGPGTRLLVL.

This rearrangement joins TRBV3-1 to TRBJ2-1; TRBD2 matches 13 bases. The trim removed 7 bases at V and 4 bases at J, leaving 7 bases unmatched. The CDR3 sequence is 16 residues long. Germline V gene data show CDR1 as LGHDT and CDR2 as YNNKEL (reference sequence). The CDR3 bases are TGTGCCAGCATGCCGGGACTAGCGGGGCAATACAATGAGCAGTTCTTC. It codes for CASMPGLAGQYNEQFF.

The rearrangement links TRBV20-1 to TRBJ2-1, with 10 bases identical to TRBD1. The J call may be wrong; the DNA end is better matched by TRBJ2-7. The CDR3 runs 14 residues. Looked up from germline, CDR1 is DFQATT and CDR2 is SNEGSKA (reference sequence). CDR3 in DNA: TGCAGTGCGCGACGCGGGACAGGGGACAATGAGCAGTACTTC. It is translated as CSARRGTGDNEQYF.

The rearrangement uses TRBV28 and TRBJ2-1; the D is unclear. Germline V gives CDR1 MDHEN, CDR2 SYDVKM. V gave up 6 bases and J gave up 8 bases, with 11 bases separating them. The CDR3 extends over 12 amino acids. The CDR3 DNA is TGTGCCAGCAGAGCCTCCAGTTATGAGCAGTTCTTC. Translated, it gives CASRASSYEQFF.

The chain is built from TRBV7-6 and TRBJ1-2; D uncertain. CDR1 SGHVS and CDR2 FNYEAQ come from the germline V gene. This CDR3 has 13 amino acids. Trimming pared 5 bases from V and 0 bases from J, leaving 7 bases between. As DNA, the CDR3 is TGTGCCAGCAGCGAAAGCACTAACTATGGCTACACCTTC. This gives the protein CASSESTNYGYTF.

The rearrangement uses TRBV7-2 and TRBJ2-1; 10 bases match TRBD1. Germline trimming cut 4 bases from V and 5 bases from J; bases unmatched to any gene: 5. This CDR3 has 15 amino acids. Looked up from germline, CDR1 is SGHTA and CDR2 is FQGNSA. CDR3 amino acids: CASSWGQGINNEQFF. The DNA for the CDR3 is TGTGCCAGCAGCTGGGGACAGGGGATTAACAATGAGCAGTTCTTC.

This clonotype occurred a few times. The V gene is TRBV13, the J gene TRBJ2-6; 12 bases line up with TRBD1. V lost 8 bases and J lost 3; bases outside the gene matches: 17. Germline CDR1 reads PRHDT; CDR2 reads FYEKMQ (reference sequence). This CDR3 has 20 amino acids. This CDR3 is CASVRIGDRGRRIGANVLTF. CDR3 sequence (DNA): TGTGCCAGCGTTCGAATTGGGGACAGGGGGCGCCGTATTGGGGCCAACGTCCTGACTTTC. The full variable domain, completed using reference TRBV13 and TRBJ2-6, is AAGVIQSPRHLIKEKRETATLKCYPIPRHDTVYWYQQGPGQDPQFLISFYEKMQSDKGSIPDRFSAQQFSDYHSELNMSSLELGDSALYFCASVRIGDRGRRIGANVLTFGAGSRLTVL.